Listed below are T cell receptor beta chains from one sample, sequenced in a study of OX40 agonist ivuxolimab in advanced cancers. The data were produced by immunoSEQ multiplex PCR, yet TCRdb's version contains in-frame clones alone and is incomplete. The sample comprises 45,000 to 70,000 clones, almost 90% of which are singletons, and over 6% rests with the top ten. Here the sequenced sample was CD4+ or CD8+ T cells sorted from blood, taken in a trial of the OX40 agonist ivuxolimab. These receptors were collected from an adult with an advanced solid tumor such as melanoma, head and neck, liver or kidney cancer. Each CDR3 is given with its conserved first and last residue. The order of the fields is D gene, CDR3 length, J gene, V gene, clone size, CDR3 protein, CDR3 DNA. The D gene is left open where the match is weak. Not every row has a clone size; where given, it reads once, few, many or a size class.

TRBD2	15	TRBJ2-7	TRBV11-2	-	CASSLGTSGLGEQYF	TGTGCCAGCAGCTTAGGGACTAGCGGCCTGGGTGAGCAGTACTTC
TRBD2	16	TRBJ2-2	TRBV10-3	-	CAISESRGEGPGELFF	TGTGCCATCAGTGAGTCGCGGGGGGAGGGCCCCGGGGAGCTGTTTTTT
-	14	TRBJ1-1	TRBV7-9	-	CASSLGQVNTEAFF	TGTGCCAGCAGCTTGGGACAAGTGAACACTGAAGCTTTCTTT
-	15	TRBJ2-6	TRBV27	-	CASSLVASGANVLTF	TGTGCCAGCAGTTTAGTGGCGTCTGGGGCCAACGTCCTGACTTTC
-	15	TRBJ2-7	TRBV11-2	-	CASSSEGRTSYEQYF	TGTGCCAGCAGCTCGGAAGGACGGACCTCCTACGAGCAGTACTTC
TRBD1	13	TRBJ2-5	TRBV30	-	CAWTSGGWETQYF	TGTGCCTGGACCTCAGGGGGCTGGGAGACCCAGTACTTC
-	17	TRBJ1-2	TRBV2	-	CASSEPRTAVINYGYTF	TGTGCCAGCAGTGAACCCCGGACAGCCGTGATTAACTATGGCTACACCTTC
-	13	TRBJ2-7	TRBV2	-	CASSRDTTYEQYF	TGTGCCAGCAGCCGGGACACCACCTACGAGCAGTACTTC
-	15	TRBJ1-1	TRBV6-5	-	CASSYFGGLNTEAFF	TGTGCCAGCAGTTACTTCGGGGGCCTGAACACTGAAGCTTTCTTT
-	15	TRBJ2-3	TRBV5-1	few	CASSGGLQSTDTQYF	TGCGCCAGCAGCGGGGGACTGCAAAGCACAGATACGCAGTATTTT
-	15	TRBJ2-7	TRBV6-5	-	CASRQEGGGAYEQYF	TGTGCCAGCAGACAGGAGGGAGGGGGGGCCTACGAGCAGTACTTC
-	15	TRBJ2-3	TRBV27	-	CASTSPGTGTDTQYF	TGTGCCAGCACCTCTCCCGGGACGGGCACAGATACGCAGTATTTT
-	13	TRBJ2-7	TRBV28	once	CASSLVGNYEQYF	TGTGCCAGCAGTTTAGTAGGTAACTACGAGCAGTACTTC
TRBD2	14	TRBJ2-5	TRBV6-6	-	CASSYGREVVTQYF	TGTGCCAGCAGTTACGGGCGGGAGGTTGTGACCCAGTACTTC
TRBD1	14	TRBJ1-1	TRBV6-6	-	CASRTQGAATEAFF	TGTGCCAGCAGAACACAGGGGGCGGCCACTGAAGCTTTCTTT
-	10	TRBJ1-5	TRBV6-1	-	CASNYQPQHF	TGTGCCAGCAATTATCAGCCCCAGCATTTT
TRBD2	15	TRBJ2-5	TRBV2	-	CASIHGRLAGETQYF	TGTGCCAGCATCCACGGAAGGCTAGCGGGAGAGACCCAGTACTTC
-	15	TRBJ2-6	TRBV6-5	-	CASRGLFSGANVLTF	TGTGCCAGCAGGGGACTGTTCTCTGGGGCCAACGTCCTGACTTTC
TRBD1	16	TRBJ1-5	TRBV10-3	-	CAISENRGFSNQPQHF	TGTGCCATCAGTGAGAACAGGGGATTTAGCAATCAGCCCCAGCATTTT
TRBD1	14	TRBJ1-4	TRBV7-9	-	CASSSQGASEKLFF	TGTGCCAGCAGCTCACAGGGGGCGTCTGAAAAACTGTTTTTT
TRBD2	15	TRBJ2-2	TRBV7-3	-	CASTAAGGSTGELFF	TGTGCCAGTACGGCCGCGGGAGGCTCCACCGGGGAGCTGTTTTTT
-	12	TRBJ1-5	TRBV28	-	CASKRGNQPQHF	TGTGCCAGCAAGAGGGGCAATCAGCCCCAGCATTTT
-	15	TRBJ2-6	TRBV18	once	CASSEGMAGANVLTF	TGTGCCAGCTCAGAGGGAATGGCTGGGGCCAACGTCCTGACTTTC
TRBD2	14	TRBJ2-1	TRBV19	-	CASNPAGGYNEQFF	TGTGCCAGTAATCCGGCGGGAGGATACAATGAGCAGTTCTTC
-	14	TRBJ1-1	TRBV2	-	CASREETLNTEAFF	TGTGCCAGCAGAGAGGAGACCCTGAACACTGAAGCTTTCTTT
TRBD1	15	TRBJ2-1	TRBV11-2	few	CASSPGQWWDHEQFF	TGTGCCAGCAGCCCGGGACAGTGGTGGGACCATGAGCAGTTCTTC
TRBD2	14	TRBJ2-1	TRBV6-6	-	CASSYSGGMNEQFF	TGTGCCAGCAGTTACTCCGGGGGGATGAATGAGCAGTTCTTC
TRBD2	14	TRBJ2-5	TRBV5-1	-	CASSLGAGMETQYF	TGCGCCAGCAGCTTGGGAGCGGGAATGGAGACCCAGTACTTC
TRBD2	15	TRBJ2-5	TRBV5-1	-	CASSLRGSGQETQYF	TGCGCCAGCAGCTTACGCGGGAGTGGTCAAGAGACCCAGTACTTC
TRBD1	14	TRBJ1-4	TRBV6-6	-	CASRGQGWDEKLFF	TGTGCCAGCAGAGGACAGGGATGGGATGAAAAACTGTTTTTT
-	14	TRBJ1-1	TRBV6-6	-	CASSWSRDNTEAFF	TGTGCCAGCAGTTGGTCGAGGGACAACACTGAAGCTTTCTTT
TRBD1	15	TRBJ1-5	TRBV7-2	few	CASSPRQGRGQPQHF	TGTGCCAGCAGCCCCAGACAGGGGCGGGGGCAGCCCCAGCATTTT
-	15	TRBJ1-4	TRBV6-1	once	CASSEGQRDVEKLFF	TGTGCCAGCAGTGAAGGACAGAGGGATGTGGAAAAACTGTTTTTT
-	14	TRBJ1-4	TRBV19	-	CASSPTASNEKLFF	TGTGCCAGTAGTCCTACTGCGAGTAATGAAAAACTGTTTTTT
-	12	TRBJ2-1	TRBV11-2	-	CASSSMSDEQFF	TGTGCCAGCAGCTCGATGAGCGATGAGCAGTTCTTC
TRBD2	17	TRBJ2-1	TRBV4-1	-	CASSQGRRRGSYNEQFF	TGCGCCAGCAGCCAAGGCCGTCGGCGGGGGTCCTACAATGAGCAGTTCTTC
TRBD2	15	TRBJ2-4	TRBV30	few	CAHQAGGPTKNIQYF	TGTGCCCACCAGGCGGGAGGGCCGACCAAAAACATTCAGTACTTC
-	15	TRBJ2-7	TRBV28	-	CASSSPGAVSYEQYF	TGTGCCAGCAGTTCTCCGGGGGCGGTCTCCTACGAGCAGTACTTC
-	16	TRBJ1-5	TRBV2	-	CASSEGGRRSNQPQHF	TGTGCCAGCAGTGAAGGGGGCAGGAGAAGCAATCAGCCCCAGCATTTT
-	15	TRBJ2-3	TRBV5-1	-	CASSLAGKDTDTQYF	TGCGCCAGCAGCTTGGCTGGTAAGGACACAGATACGCAGTATTTT
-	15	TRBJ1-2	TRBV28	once	CASSFSGVGNYGYTF	TGTGCCAGCAGTTTCTCAGGAGTGGGGAACTATGGCTACACCTTC
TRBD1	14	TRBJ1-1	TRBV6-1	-	CASSPKTGGGEAFF	TGTGCCAGCAGTCCGAAGACAGGGGGGGGTGAAGCTTTCTTT
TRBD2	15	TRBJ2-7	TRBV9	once	CASSVVGLEDYEQYF	TGTGCCAGCAGCGTAGTGGGACTAGAGGACTACGAGCAGTACTTC
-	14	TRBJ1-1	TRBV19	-	CASSTREGNTEAFF	TGTGCCAGTAGTACTAGGGAAGGCAACACTGAAGCTTTCTTT
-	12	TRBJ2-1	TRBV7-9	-	CASRRETHEQFF	TGTGCCAGCAGAAGGGAGACCCATGAGCAGTTCTTC
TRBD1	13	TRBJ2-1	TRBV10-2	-	CASKGTGINEQFF	TGCGCCAGCAAAGGGACAGGGATTAATGAGCAGTTCTTC
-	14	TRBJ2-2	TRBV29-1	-	CSVGEDLRGGELFF	TGCAGCGTTGGCGAGGACCTTCGAGGGGGGGAGCTGTTTTTT
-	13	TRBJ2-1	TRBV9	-	CASSVGQRNEQFF	TGTGCCAGCAGCGTAGGACAAAGAAATGAGCAGTTCTTC
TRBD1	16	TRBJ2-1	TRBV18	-	CASSPGRRDRYNEQFF	TGTGCCAGCTCACCAGGTCGGCGGGACAGGTACAATGAGCAGTTCTTC
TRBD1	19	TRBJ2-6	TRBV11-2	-	CASSSRGGDRVLGANVLTF	TGTGCCAGCAGCTCCCGAGGAGGGGACAGGGTGCTGGGGGCCAACGTCCTGACTTTC